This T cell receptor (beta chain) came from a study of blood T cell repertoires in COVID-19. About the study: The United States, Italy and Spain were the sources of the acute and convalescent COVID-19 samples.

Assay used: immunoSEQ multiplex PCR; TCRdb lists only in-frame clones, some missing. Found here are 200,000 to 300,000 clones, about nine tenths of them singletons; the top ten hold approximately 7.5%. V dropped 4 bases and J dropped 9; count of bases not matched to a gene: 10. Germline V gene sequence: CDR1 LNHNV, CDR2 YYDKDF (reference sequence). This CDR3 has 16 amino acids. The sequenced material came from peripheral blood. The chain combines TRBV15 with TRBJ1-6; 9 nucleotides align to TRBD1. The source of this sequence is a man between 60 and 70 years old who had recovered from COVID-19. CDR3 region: CATSNSDRGLRSPLHF. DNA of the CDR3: TGTGCCACCAGCAATTCGGACAGGGGACTGCGTTCACCCCTCCACTTT. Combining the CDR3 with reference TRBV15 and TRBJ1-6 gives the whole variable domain DAMVIQNPRYQVTQFGKPVTLSCSQTLNHNVMYWYQQKSSQAPKLLFHYYDKDFNNEADTPDNFQSRRPNTSFCFLDIRSPGLGDTAMYLCATSNSDRGLRSPLHFGNGTRLTVT.